What follows describes a single T cell receptor (beta chain). This sample is drawn from a study of cytomegalovirus exposure and HLA in healthy donors. Germline V gene sequence: CDR1 GTSNPN, CDR2 SVGIG (reference sequence). V lost 3 bases and J lost 8; bases outside the gene matches: 12. The CDR3 is made up of 15 amino acids. The method was immunoSEQ multiplex PCR; TCRdb's version includes in-frame clones alone and lacks a portion of them. The table includes 200,000 or so clones, around 88% detected once. The chain combines TRBV30 with TRBJ2-1; 8 bases match TRBD2. The sequence was obtained from a woman aged 18 to 35 in good health and CMV-seronegative. The sample was PBMCs. In DNA form, the CDR3 reads TGTGCCTGGAGGATAGGACTAGCCGGAATGGATGAGCAGTTCTTC. Protein sequence: CAWRIGLAGMDEQFF.